The 22 T cell receptor beta chains below come from one sample, sequenced in a study of cytomegalovirus exposure and HLA in healthy donors. This PCR relied on a set of 60 Vbeta primers and 13 Jbeta primers. Assay used: immunoSEQ multiplex PCR; TCRdb lists only in-frame clones, some missing. The sample lists about 140,000 clones; 73% were seen once. Sequenced: PBMCs. Every receptor here comes from a human donor in good health.

This sequence joins TRBV14 and TRBJ1-4; TRBD1 matches 7 bases. This CDR3 region has 15 residues. V trimming: 3 bases; J trimming: 4 bases; junction bases outside the gene matches: 5. Germline-derived CDR1 and CDR2 are SGHDN and FVKESK. The CDR3 protein is CASSHLTGLNEKLFF. The CDR3 DNA reads as TGTGCCAGCAGCCACCTGACAGGGCTTAATGAAAAACTGTTTTTT. The whole variable domain, remainder taken from reference TRBV14 and TRBJ1-4, is EAGVTQFPSHSVIEKGQTVTLRCDPISGHDNLYWYRRVMGKEIKFLLHFVKESKQDESGMPNNRFLAERTGGTYSTLKVQPAELEDSGVYFCASSHLTGLNEKLFFGSGTQLSVL.

The gene calls are TRBV6-1 and TRBJ1-2; D is undetermined. The germline V gene encodes CDR1 MNHNS and CDR2 SASEGT. Between the trimmed V and J ends, which lost 10 bases and 3 bases, there was a span of 18 bases. The CDR3 runs 14 residues. The CDR3 loop is CATAGREIYYGYTF. CDR3 bases: TGTGCCACCGCGGGAAGGGAAATTTACTATGGCTACACCTTC.

V and J are TRBV29-1 and TRBJ2-5; the D gene is possibly TRBD2 (6 bases). This CDR3 is built from 13 residues. Germline V gene sequence: CDR1 SQVTM, CDR2 ANQGSEA. Trimming shortened V by 5 bases and J by 5 bases, and 15 bases separated the two germline ends. CDR3 region: CSVSGSVRETQYF. DNA for the CDR3: TGCAGCGTTAGCGGGTCAGTGAGGGAGACCCAGTACTTC.

Notes on this clone: Mismatch with germline at one junction end may stem from a read error. V gene TRBV11-3 combines with J gene TRBJ2-3, with no clear D. This CDR3 has 16 amino acids. Looked up from germline, CDR1 is SGHNT and CDR2 is YENEEA. CDR3 region: CASSLEGDPSIDTQYF. As DNA, the CDR3 is TGTGCCAGCAGCTTAGAGGGCGACCCGAGCATAGATACGCAGTATTTT.

This chain connects TRBV2 to TRBJ2-7; 9 bases are a match to TRBD2. The J segment lost 4 bases and the V segment lost 6 bases, leaving 10 bases of the junction unmatched. There are 15 residues in the CDR3. CDR1 is SNHLY and CDR2 is FYNNEI in the germline V gene. The CDR3 region is CASRGGLARTYEQYF. The CDR3 DNA reads TGTGCCAGCAGGGGGGGACTAGCTAGAACTTACGAGCAGTACTTC.

The chain employs TRBV13 and TRBJ1-6, with no clear D. The CDR3 contains 15 residues. V lost 0 bases to trimming and J lost 4 bases, with 7 bases between them. CDR1 and CDR2 (germline): PRHDT, FYEKMQ (reference sequence). The CDR3 region is CASSLGAGYNSPLHF. CDR3 bases: TGTGCCAGCAGCTTAGGGGCAGGATATAATTCACCCCTCCACTTT.

The chain combines TRBV6-1 with TRBJ2-1; 9 nucleotides line up with TRBD2. The trim removed 1 base at V and 15 bases at J, leaving 10 bases unmatched. CDR3 length equals 14 residues. Germline V gene lookup returns CDR1 MNHNS and CDR2 SASEGT. The CDR3 DNA reads TGTGCCAGCAGTGAAGTATTAGCGGGGGATGGGTGGTTCTTC. Its translation is CASSEVLAGDGWFF.

The chain recombines TRBV11-2 with TRBJ2-5; D may be TRBD1 (5 bases). V shed 3 bases and J shed 5 bases, with 16 bases lying between them. CDR1 and CDR2 (germline): SGHAT, FQNNGV. This CDR3 comprises 15 residues. The CDR3 nucleotides are TGTGCCAGCAGCTTGGAGACAGCGAGGATCGAGACCCAGTACTTC. Translation gives CASSLETARIETQYF.

The chain uses TRBV28 and TRBJ2-4; D remains ambiguous. Germline V CDR1 and CDR2: MDHEN, SYDVKM. Trimming shortened V by 6 bases and J by 6 bases, and 18 bases separated the two germline ends. The CDR3 length is 15 residues. For the CDR3, the DNA is TGTGCCAGCAGCCCAGATCGCAGTGGTGGAAACATTCAGTACTTC. It codes for CASSPDRSGGNIQYF.

The chain recombines TRBV5-4 with TRBJ2-5; 12 nucleotides line up with TRBD2. Germline CDR1 is SGHNT and CDR2 is YYREEE (reference sequence). The ends lost 2 bases at V and 1 base at J; junction bases unmatched: 6. The CDR3 spans 17 residues. Written as DNA, the CDR3 is TGTGCCAGCAGCTTTCCTAGCGGGAGGGCCGGCCAAGAGACCCAGTACTTC. Protein product: CASSFPSGRAGQETQYF.

To note about this clone: One end of the junction does not line up with germline, which may come from a read error. In DNA, the CDR3 is TGTGCCAGCAGCCTAGACGGGACTCCGGGGTGGAATGAGCAGTTCTTC. It yields the protein CASSLDGTPGWNEQFF. The V and J genes are TRBV11-2 and TRBJ2-1; D may be TRBD2 (6 bases). The length of the CDR3 is 16 residues. The germline CDR1 and CDR2 sequences are SGHAT and FQNNGV.

V and J are TRBV7-9 and TRBJ1-2, with TRBD1 identical over 8 bases. After removal of 5 bases from V and 7 bases from J, the junction contained 12 bases not matched to a gene. This CDR3 contains 15 residues. The germline V gene encodes CDR1 SEHNR and CDR2 FQNEAQ (reference sequence). The CDR3 spells CASSPSGQGAGGYTF. DNA for the CDR3: TGTGCCAGCAGCCCATCCGGGCAGGGGGCTGGTGGCTACACCTTC.

The CDR3 DNA is TGTGCCACCAGACTCACTAGGGAAGGGAAGACCCAGTACTTC. As protein: CATRLTREGKTQYF. V is TRBV6-1 and J is TRBJ2-5, with a weak D call TRBD2 (5 bases). The CDR3 is 14 amino acids. V lost 10 bases and J lost 6, with 21 bases in between. Per germline, CDR1 MNHNS and CDR2 SASEGT.

This clone was seen once. The CDR3 DNA sequence: TGCGCCAGCAGAGGTAGCGGCGACACCGGGGAGCTGTTTTTT. It codes for CASRGSGDTGELFF. V and J are TRBV10-1 and TRBJ2-2, with D possibly being TRBD2 (6 bases). The CDR3 extends over 14 amino acids. Germline CDR1 is WNHNN and CDR2 is SYGVQD (reference sequence). The V gene lost 6 bases and the J gene lost 3 bases, with 11 bases spanning the gap.

The CDR3 DNA is TGTGCCAGCAGTTCGAGCGGGGCCTCCTACAATGAGCAGTTCTTC. It encodes CASSSSGASYNEQFF. The chain uses TRBV6-5 and TRBJ2-1; 7 bases line up with TRBD2. Germline V gene sequence: CDR1 MNHEY, CDR2 SVGAGI. Trimming took 4 bases from V and 0 from J; bases not matched to a gene: 3. The CDR3 runs to 15 residues.

This clone was observed a single time. The genes are TRBV6-6 and TRBJ1-5; tentative D call: TRBD1 (6 bases). This CDR3 comprises 15 residues. Deletions cut 7 bases from V and 7 bases from J, with 20 bases between. Germline CDR1 reads MNHNY; CDR2 reads SVGAGI (reference sequence). The CDR3 is CASTKDRLGGQPQHF. The CDR3 DNA follows: TGTGCCAGCACTAAAGACAGGCTTGGAGGCCAGCCCCAGCATTTT.

The CDR3 DNA reads TGCAGCGTTGCTGGGGCTGGCACCGGGGAGCTGTTTTTT. Amino acids: CSVAGAGTGELFF. J is TRBJ2-2 and V is TRBV29-1; a weak D match, TRBD1 (5 bases). Trimming shortened V by 4 bases and J by 4 bases, and 10 bases separated the two germline ends. Germline lookup yields CDR1 SQVTM and CDR2 ANQGSEA. CDR3 size: 13 residues.

The chain employs TRBV4-1 and TRBJ1-4; tentatively, D is TRBD1 (6 bases). The V gene's germline CDR1 is MGHRA and CDR2 YSYEKL. V gave up 1 base and J gave up 6 bases, with 9 bases separating them. This CDR3 contains 14 residues. Written as DNA, the CDR3 is TGCGCCAGCAGCCAAGCCAAGGGGGATGAAAAACTGTTTTTT. This gives the protein CASSQAKGDEKLFF.

The chain couples TRBV7-2 to TRBJ1-1; 7 nucleotides align to TRBD1. Trimming took 1 base from V and 7 from J; bases not matched to a gene: 3. This CDR3 region has 13 residues. Germline V CDR1 and CDR2: SGHTA, FQGNSA. CDR3: CASSLVTGFEAFF. CDR3 coding DNA: TGTGCCAGCAGCTTAGTGACAGGGTTTGAAGCTTTCTTT.

The chain employs TRBV29-1 and TRBJ2-5; TRBD2 matches 13 bases. The CDR3 length is 13 residues. The trim removed 6 bases at V and 5 bases at J, leaving 3 bases unmatched. From germline, CDR1 is SQVTM and CDR2 ANQGSEA. CDR3 residues: CSVRTSGSETQYF. The CDR3 nucleotides read TGCAGCGTCAGGACTAGCGGGAGTGAGACCCAGTACTTC.

The chain couples TRBV5-1 to TRBJ2-7, with D tentatively TRBD1 (6 bases). V was clipped by 2 bases and J by 0 bases, with 12 bases between them. The CDR3 loop spans 15 amino acids. CDR1 and CDR2 (germline): SGHRS, YFSETQ. CDR3 nucleotide sequence: TGCGCCAGCAGCTTTCAACAGGGTTACTCCTACGAGCAGTACTTC. Translated, it gives CASSFQQGYSYEQYF. Supplemented by reference TRBV5-1 and TRBJ2-7, the full variable domain reads KAGVTQTPRYLIKTRGQQVTLSCSPISGHRSVSWYQQTPGQGLQFLFEYFSETQRNKGNFPGRFSGRQFSNSRSEMNVSTLELGDSALYLCASSFQQGYSYEQYFGPGTRLTVT.

J is TRBJ2-6 and V is TRBV9; possibly TRBD1 for D (6 bases). The CDR3 runs 16 residues. The germline V gene has CDR1 SGDLS and CDR2 YYNGEE. Trimming took 3 bases from V and 3 from J, leaving 13 bases between them. The CDR3 coding sequence is TGTGCCAGCAGCGGCAGGGGTAAGGGTGGGGCCAACGTCCTGACTTTC. Translating gives CASSGRGKGGANVLTF.